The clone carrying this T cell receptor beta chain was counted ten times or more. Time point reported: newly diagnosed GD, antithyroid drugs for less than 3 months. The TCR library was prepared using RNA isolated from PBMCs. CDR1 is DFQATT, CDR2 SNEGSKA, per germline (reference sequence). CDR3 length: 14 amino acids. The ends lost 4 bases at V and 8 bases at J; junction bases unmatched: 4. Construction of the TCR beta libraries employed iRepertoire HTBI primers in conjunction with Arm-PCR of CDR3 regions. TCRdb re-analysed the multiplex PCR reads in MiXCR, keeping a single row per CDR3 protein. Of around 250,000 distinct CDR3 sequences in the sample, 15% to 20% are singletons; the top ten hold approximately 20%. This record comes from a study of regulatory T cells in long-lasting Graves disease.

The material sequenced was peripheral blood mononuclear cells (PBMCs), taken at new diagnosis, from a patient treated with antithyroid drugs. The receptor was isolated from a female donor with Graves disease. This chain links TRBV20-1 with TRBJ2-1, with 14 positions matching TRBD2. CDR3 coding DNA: TGCAGTGCTAAGGGACTAGCGGGAGTATATGAGCAGTTCTTC. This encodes CSAKGLAGVYEQFF.